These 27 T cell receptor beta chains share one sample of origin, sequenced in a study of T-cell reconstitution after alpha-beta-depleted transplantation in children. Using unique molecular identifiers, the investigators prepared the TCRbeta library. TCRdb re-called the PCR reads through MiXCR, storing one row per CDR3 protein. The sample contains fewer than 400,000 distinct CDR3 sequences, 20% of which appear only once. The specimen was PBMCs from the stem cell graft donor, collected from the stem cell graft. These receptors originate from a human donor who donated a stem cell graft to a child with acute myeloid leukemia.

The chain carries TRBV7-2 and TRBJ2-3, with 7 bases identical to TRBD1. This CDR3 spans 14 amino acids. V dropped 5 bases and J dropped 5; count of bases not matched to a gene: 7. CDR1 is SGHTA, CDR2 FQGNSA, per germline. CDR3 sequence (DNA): TGTGCCAGCAGCGTTCGCCGGGACAGAGATACGCAGTATTTT. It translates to CASSVRRDRDTQYF.

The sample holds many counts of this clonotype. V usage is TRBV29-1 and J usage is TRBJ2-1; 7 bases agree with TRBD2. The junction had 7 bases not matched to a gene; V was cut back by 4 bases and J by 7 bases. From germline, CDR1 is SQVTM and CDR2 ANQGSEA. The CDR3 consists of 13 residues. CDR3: CSVVQAGFNEQFF. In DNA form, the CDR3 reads TGCAGCGTTGTCCAAGCGGGATTTAATGAGCAGTTCTTC.

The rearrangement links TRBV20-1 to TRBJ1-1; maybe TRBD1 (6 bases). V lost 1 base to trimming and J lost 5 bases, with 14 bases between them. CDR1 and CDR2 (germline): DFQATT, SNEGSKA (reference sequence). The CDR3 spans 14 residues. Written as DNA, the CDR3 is TGCAGTGCTAGAGGCGCGACAGGTTGGACTGAAGCTTTCTTT. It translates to CSARGATGWTEAFF.

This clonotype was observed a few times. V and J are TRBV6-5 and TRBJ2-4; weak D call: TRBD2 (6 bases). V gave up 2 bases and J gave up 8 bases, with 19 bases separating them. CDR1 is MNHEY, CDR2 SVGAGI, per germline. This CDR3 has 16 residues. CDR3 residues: CASSYRGSTRFDIQYF. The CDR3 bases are TGTGCCAGCAGTTACCGGGGGTCGACTAGATTTGACATTCAGTACTTC.

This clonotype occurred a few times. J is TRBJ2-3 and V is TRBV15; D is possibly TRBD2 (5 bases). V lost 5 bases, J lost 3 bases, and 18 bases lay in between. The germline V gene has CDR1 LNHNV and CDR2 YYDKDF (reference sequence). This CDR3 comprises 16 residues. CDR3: CATSFDRGGPTDTQYF. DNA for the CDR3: TGTGCCACCAGCTTTGACCGTGGCGGGCCTACAGATACGCAGTATTTT.

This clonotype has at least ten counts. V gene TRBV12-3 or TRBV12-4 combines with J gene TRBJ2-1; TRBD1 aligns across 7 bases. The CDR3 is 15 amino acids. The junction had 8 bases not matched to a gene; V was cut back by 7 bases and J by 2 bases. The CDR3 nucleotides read TGTGCCAGCACCTCCGGGACAGAAGCCTACAATGAGCAGTTCTTC. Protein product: CASTSGTEAYNEQFF.

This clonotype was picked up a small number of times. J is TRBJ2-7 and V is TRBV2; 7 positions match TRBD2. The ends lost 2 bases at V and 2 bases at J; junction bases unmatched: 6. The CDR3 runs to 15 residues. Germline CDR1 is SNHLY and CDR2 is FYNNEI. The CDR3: CASSERAGRTYEQYF. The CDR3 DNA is TGTGCCAGCAGTGAAAGAGCGGGGCGTACCTACGAGCAGTACTTC.

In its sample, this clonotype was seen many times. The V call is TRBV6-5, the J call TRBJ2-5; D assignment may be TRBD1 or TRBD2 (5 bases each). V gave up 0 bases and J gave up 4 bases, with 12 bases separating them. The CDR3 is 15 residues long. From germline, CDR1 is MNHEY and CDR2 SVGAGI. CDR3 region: CASSYSGELRETQYF. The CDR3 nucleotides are TGTGCCAGCAGTTACTCGGGGGAACTCCGAGAGACCCAGTACTTC.

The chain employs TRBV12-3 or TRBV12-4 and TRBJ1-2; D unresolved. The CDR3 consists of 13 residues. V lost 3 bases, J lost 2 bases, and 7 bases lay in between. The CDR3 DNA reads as TGTGCCAGCAGTTTTGGGGAAAACTATGGCTACACCTTC. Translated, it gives CASSFGENYGYTF.

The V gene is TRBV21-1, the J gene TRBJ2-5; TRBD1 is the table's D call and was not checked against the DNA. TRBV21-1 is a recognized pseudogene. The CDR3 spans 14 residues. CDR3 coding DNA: TGTGCCAGCACCCGAAAGAGGGGGGAAGAGACCCAGTACTTC. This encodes CASTRKRGEETQYF.

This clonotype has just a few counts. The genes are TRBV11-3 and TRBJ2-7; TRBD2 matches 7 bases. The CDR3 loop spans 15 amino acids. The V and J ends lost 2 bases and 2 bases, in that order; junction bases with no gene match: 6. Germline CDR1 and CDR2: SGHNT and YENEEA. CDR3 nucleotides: TGTGCCAGCAGCTTAATGCGGGAGTGGGCCTACGAGCAGTACTTC. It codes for CASSLMREWAYEQYF.

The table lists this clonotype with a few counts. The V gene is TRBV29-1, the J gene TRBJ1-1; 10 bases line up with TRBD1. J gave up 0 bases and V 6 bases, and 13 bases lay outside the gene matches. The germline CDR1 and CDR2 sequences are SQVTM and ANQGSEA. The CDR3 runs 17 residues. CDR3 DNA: TGCAGCGTACAAGACAGGGGGCGGGCCGGCATGAACACTGAAGCTTTCTTT. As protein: CSVQDRGRAGMNTEAFF.

The CDR3 sequence is CASSIDRGYGYTF. In DNA form, the CDR3 reads TGTGCCAGCAGTATCGACAGGGGTTATGGCTACACCTTC. The chain carries TRBV12-3 or TRBV12-4 and TRBJ1-2, with 8 bases aligning to TRBD1. The ends lost 5 bases at V and 5 bases at J; junction bases unmatched: 4. CDR3 length equals 13 residues.

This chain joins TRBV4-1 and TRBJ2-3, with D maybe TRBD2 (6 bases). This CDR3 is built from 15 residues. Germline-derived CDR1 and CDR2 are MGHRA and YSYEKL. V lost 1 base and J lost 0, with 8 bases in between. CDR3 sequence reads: CASSQGGTSTDTQYF. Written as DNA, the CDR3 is TGCGCCAGCAGCCAAGGGGGGACTAGCACAGATACGCAGTATTTT.

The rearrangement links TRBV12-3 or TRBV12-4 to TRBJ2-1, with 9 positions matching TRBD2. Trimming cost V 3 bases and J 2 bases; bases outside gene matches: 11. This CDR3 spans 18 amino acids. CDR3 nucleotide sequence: TGTGCCAGCAGTTTTGTTAGCGGGAGAAATCAAACCTACAATGAGCAGTTCTTC. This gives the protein CASSFVSGRNQTYNEQFF.

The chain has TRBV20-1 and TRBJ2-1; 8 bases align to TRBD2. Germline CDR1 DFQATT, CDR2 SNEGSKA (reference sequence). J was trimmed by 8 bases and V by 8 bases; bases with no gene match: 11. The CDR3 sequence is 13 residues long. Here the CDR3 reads CSTKAGVRDEQFF. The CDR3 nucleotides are TGCAGTACTAAAGCGGGAGTACGCGATGAGCAGTTCTTC.

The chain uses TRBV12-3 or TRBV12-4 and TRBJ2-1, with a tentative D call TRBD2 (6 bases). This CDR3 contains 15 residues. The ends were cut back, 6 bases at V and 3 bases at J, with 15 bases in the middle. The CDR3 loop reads CASSPLAGFYNEQFF. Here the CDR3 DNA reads TGTGCCAGCAGCCCGCTCGCGGGGTTCTACAATGAGCAGTTCTTC.

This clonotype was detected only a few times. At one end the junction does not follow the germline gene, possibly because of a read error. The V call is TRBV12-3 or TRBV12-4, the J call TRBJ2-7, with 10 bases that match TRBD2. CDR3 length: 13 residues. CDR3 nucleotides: TGTGCCAGCAGTCTAGCGGGAGACGCCGAGCAGTACTTC. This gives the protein CASSLAGDAEQYF.

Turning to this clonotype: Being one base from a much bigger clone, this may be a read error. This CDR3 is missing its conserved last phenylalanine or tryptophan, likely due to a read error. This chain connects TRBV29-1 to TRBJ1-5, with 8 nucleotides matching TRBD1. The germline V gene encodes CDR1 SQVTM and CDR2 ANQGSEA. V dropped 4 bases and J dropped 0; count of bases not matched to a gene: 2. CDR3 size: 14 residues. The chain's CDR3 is CSVVQGDSNQPQHC. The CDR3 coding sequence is TGCAGCGTTGTACAGGGGGATAGCAATCAGCCCCAGCATTGT.

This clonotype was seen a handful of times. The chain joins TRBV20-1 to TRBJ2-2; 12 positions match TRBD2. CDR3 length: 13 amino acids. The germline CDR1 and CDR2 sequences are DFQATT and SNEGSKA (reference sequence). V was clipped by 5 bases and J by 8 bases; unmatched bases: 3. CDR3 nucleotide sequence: TGCAGTGCTCTGACTAGCGGGAGAGGGGAGCTGTTTTTT. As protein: CSALTSGRGELFF.

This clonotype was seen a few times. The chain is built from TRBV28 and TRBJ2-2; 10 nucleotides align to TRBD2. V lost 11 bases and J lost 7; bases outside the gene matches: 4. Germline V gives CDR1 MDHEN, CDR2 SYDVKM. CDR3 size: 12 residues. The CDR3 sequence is CASSSGSGELFF. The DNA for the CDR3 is TGTGCCTCCTCTAGCGGGAGCGGGGAGCTGTTTTTT.

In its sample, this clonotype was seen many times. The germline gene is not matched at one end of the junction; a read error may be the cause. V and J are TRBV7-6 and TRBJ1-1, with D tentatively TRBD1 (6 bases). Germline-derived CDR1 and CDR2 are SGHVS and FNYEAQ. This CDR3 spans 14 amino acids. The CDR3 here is CASSLLGQNAEAFF. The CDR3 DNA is TGTGCCAGCAGCTTATTAGGACAGAACGCTGAAGCTTTCTTT. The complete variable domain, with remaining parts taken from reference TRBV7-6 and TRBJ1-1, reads GAGVSQSPRYKVTKRGQDVALRCDPISGHVSLYWYRQALGQGPEFLTYFNYEAQQDKSGLPNDRFSAERPEGSISTLTIQRTEQRDSAMYRCASSLLGQNAEAFFGQGTRLTVV.

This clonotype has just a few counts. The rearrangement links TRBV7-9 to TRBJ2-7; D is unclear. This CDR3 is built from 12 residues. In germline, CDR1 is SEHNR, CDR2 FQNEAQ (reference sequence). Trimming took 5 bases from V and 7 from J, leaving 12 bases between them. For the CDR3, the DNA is TGTGCCAGCAGCACCCGTCCTTGGGAGCAGTACTTC. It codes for CASSTRPWEQYF.

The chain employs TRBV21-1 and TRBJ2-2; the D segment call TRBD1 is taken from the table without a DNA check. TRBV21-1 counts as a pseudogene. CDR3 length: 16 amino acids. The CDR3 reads CASGTPGQGAPGELFF. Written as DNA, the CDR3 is TGTGCCAGCGGAACCCCGGGACAGGGGGCTCCCGGGGAGCTGTTTTTT.

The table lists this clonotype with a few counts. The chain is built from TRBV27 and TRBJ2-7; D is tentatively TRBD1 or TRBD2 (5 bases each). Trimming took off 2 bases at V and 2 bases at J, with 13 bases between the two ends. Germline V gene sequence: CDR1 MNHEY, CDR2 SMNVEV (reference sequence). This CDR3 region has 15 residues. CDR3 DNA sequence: TGTGCCAGCAGTTTAGACGGTGGGGGTGCCTACGAGCAGTACTTC. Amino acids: CASSLDGGGAYEQYF.

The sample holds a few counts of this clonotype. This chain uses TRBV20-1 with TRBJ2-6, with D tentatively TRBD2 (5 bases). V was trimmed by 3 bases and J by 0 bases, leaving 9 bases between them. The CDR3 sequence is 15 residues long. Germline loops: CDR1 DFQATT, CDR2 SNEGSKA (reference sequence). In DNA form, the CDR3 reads TGCAGTGCTAGTCGACGGGACTCTGGGGCCAACGTCCTGACTTTC. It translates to CSASRRDSGANVLTF.

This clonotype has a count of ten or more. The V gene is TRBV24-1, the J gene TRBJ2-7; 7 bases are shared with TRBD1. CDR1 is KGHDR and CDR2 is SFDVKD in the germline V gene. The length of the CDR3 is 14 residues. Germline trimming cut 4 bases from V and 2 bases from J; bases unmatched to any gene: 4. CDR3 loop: CATSDSDRPYEQYF. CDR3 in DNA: TGTGCCACCAGTGACTCGGACAGGCCCTACGAGCAGTACTTC.